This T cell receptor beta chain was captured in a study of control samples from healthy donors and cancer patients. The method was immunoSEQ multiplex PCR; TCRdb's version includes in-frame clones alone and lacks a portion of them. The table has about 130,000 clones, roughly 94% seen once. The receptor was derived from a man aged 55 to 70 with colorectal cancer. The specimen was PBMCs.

CDR3 sequence (DNA): TGCGCCAGCGACAGGGGGCTTCATACCGCTCTCCGGGATGAGCAGTTCTTC. It is translated as CASDRGLHTALRDEQFF. The genes are TRBV5-1 and TRBJ2-1, with 10 nucleotides matching TRBD1. The CDR3 is 17 residues long. After removal of 7 bases from V and 8 bases from J, the junction contained 18 bases not matched to a gene. The germline V gene has CDR1 SGHRS and CDR2 YFSETQ. Variable domain in full (rest from reference TRBV5-1 and TRBJ2-1): KAGVTQTPRYLIKTRGQQVTLSCSPISGHRSVSWYQQTPGQGLQFLFEYFSETQRNKGNFPGRFSGRQFSNSRSEMNVSTLELGDSALYLCASDRGLHTALRDEQFFGPGTRLTVL.